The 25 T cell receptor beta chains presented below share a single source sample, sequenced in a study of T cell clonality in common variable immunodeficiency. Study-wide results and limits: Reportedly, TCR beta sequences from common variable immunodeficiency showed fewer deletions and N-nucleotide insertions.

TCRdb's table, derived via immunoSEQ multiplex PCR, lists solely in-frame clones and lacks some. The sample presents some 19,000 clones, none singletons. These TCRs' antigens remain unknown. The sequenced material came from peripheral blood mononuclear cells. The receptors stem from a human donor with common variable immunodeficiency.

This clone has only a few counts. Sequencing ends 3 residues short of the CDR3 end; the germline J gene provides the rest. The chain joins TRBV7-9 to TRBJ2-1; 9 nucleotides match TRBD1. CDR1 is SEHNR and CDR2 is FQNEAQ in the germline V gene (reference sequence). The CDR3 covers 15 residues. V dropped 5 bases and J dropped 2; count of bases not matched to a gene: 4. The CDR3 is CASSPDRGPYNEQFF. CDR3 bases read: TGTGCCAGCAGCCCGGACAGGGGCCCCTACAATGAG.

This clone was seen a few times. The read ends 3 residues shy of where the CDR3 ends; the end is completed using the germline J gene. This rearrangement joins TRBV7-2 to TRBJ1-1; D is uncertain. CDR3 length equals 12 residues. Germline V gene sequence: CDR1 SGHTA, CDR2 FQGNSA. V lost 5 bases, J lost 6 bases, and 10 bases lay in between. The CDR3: CASSVVSSEAFF. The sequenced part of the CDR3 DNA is TGTGCCAGCAGCGTAGTATCTTCTGAA.

The CDR3 DNA, read in part, is TGTGCCAGCAGCTTAGCGCAGGGGAACTATGGC. This encodes CASSLAQGNYG. The complete CDR3 sequence is CASSLAQGNYGYTF. This sequence joins TRBV7-8 and TRBJ1-2, with a possible D match to TRBD1 (6 bases). Read sequence stops 3 residues before the CDR3 end, and the germline J gene provides the missing end. Trimming shortened V by 0 bases and J by 2 bases, and 7 bases separated the two germline ends. The length of the CDR3 is 14 residues. Germline V CDR1 and CDR2: SGHVS, FQNEAQ.

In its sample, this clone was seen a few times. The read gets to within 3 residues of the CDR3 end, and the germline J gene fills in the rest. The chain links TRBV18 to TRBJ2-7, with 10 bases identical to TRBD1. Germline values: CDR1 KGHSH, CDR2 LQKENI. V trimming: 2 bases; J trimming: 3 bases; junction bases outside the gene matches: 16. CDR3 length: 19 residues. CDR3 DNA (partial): TGTGCCAGCTCACCAACGGGGTCTTTTGACAGGGGGCTCCGCTACGAG. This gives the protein CASSPTGSFDRGLRYE. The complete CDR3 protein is CASSPTGSFDRGLRYEQYF.

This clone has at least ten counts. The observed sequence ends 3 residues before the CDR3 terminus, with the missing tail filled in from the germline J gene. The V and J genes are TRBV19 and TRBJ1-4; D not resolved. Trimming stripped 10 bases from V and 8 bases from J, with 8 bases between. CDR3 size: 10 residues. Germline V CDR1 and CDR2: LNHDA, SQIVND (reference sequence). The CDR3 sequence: CATLQEKLFF. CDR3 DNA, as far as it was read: TGTGCCACCCTGCAGGAAAAA.

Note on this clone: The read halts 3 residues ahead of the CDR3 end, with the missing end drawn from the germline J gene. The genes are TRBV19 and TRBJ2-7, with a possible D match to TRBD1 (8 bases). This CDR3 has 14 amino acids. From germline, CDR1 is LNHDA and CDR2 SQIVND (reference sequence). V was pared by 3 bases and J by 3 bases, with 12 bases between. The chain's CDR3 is CASSINRGGYEQYF. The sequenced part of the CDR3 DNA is TGTGCCAGTAGTATCAACAGGGGGGGCTACGAG. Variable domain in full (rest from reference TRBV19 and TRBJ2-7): DGGITQSPKYLFRKEGQNVTLSCEQNLNHDAMYWYRQDPGQGLRLIYYSQIVNDFQKGDIAEGYSVSREKKESFPLTVTSAQKNPTAFYLCASSINRGGYEQYFGPGTRLTVT.

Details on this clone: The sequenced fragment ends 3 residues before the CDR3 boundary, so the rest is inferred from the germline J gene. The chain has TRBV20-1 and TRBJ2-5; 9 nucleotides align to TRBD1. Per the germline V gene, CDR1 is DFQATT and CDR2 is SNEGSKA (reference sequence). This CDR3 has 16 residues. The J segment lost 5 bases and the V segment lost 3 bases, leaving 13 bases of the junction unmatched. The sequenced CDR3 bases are TGCAGTGCTAGTGAATTCGACAGGGGGTACGTCGAGACC. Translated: CSASEFDRGYVET. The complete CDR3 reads CSASEFDRGYVETQYF.

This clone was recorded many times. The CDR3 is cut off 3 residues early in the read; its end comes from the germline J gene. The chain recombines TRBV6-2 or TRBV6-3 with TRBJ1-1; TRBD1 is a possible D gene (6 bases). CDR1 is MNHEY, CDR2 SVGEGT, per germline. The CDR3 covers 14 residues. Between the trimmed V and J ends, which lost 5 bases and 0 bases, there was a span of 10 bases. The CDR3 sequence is CASSRTAMNTEAFF. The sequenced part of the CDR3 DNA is TGTGCCAGCAGTAGGACAGCCATGAACACTGAA.

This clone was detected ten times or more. CDR3 amino acids: CSASDRGDEQFF. CDR3 DNA, as far as it was read: TGCAGTGCTAGTGATAGAGGGGATGAG. The V call is TRBV20-1, the J call TRBJ2-1; D may be TRBD1 or TRBD2 (5 bases each). The CDR3 goes on 3 residues after the read ends, and that part is filled in from the germline J gene. Trimming stripped 3 bases from V and 8 bases from J, with 11 bases between. Germline V CDR1 and CDR2: DFQATT, SNEGSKA (reference sequence). This CDR3 has 12 amino acids.

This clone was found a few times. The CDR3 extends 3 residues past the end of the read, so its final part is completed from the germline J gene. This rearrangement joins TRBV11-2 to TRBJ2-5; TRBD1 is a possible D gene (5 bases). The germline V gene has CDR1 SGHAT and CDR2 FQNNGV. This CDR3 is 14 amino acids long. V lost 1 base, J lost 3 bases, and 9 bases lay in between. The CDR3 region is CASSLGQGEETQYF. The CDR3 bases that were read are TGTGCCAGCAGCTTAGGGCAGGGCGAAGAGACC.

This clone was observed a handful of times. The sequenced CDR3 bases are TGTGCCAGCAGCTCGACAGGGACGGAGACC. It yields the protein CASSSTGTET. The entire CDR3 reads CASSSTGTETQYF. This chain links TRBV5-8 with TRBJ2-5; 7 bases align to TRBD1. The read ends 3 residues before the CDR3 terminus; that terminus is restored from the germline J gene. The trim removed 3 bases at V and 5 bases at J, leaving 4 bases unmatched. The CDR3 covers 13 residues. CDR1 and CDR2 (germline): SGHTS, YDEGEE.

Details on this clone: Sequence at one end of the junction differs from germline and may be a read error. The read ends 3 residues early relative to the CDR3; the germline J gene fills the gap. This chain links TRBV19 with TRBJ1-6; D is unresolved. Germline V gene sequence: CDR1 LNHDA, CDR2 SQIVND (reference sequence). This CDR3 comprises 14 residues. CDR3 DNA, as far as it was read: TGTGCCAGTAGTATGGGCAGGATGAATTCAACC. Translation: CASSMGRMNST. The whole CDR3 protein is CASSMGRMNSTLHF.

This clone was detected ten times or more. The CDR3 sequence: CSVEDRAGLRETQYF. The sequenced CDR3 bases are TGCAGCGTTGAAGATCGGGCAGGACTGAGGGAGACC. The chain has TRBV29-1 and TRBJ2-5; maybe TRBD2 (5 bases). The observed sequence ends 3 residues before the CDR3 terminus, with the missing tail filled in from the germline J gene. V lost 0 bases and J lost 5, with 16 bases in between. Germline V lookup: CDR1 SQVTM, CDR2 ANQGSEA. The CDR3 is 15 amino acids.

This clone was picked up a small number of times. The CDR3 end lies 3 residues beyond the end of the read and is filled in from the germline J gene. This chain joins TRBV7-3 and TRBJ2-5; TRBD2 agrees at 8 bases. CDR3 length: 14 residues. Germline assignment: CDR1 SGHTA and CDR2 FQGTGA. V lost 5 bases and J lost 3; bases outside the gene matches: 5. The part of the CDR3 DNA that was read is TGTGCCAGCAGCCGGGGGGGGCAGGAAGAGACC. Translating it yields CASSRGGQEET. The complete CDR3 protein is CASSRGGQEETQYF.

Here the CDR3 reads CAWSFPGQGSTEAFF. CDR3 DNA, as far as it was read: TGTGCCTGGAGTTTTCCCGGACAGGGGAGCACTGAA. The rearrangement joins TRBV30 to TRBJ1-1; the match to TRBD1 covers 9 bases. Read coverage stops 3 residues before the CDR3 terminus; the germline J gene supplies the remainder. Trimming removed 2 bases from V and 4 bases from J; junction bases left unmatched: 8. CDR3 length: 15 residues. Germline V gene lookup returns CDR1 GTSNPN and CDR2 SVGIG (reference sequence).

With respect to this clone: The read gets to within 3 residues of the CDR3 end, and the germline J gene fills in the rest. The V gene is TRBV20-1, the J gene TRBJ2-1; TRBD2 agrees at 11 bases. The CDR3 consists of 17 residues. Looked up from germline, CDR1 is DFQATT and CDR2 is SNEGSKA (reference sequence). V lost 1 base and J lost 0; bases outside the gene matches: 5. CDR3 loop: CSARVSGGGSSYNEQFF. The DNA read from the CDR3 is TGCAGTGCTAGAGTTAGCGGGGGGGGTAGCTCCTACAATGAG.

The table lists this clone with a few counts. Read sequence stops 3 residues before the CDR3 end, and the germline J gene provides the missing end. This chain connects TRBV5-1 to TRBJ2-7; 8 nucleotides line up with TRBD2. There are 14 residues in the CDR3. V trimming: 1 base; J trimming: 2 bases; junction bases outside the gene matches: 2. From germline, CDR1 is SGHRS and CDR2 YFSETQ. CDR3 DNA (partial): TGCGCCAGCAGCTTGACTAGCGGAACCTACGAG. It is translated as CASSLTSGTYE. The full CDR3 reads CASSLTSGTYEQYF.

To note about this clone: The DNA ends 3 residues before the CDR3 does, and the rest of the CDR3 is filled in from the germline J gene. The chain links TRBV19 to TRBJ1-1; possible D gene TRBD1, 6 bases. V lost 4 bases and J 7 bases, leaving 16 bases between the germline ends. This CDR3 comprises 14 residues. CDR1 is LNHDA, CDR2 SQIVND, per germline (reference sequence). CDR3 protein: CASSTLNQGYEAFF. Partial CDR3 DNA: TGTGCCAGTAGTACCCTCAATCAGGGGTATGAA.

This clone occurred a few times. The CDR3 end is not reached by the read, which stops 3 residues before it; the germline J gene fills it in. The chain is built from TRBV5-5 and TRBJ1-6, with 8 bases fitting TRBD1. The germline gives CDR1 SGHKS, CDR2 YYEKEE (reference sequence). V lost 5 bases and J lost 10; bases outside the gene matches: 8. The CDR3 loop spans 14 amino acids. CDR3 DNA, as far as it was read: TGTGCCAGCAGTTCCGGGACAGGAGGCTCACCC. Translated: CASSSGTGGSP. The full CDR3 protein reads CASSSGTGGSPLHF.

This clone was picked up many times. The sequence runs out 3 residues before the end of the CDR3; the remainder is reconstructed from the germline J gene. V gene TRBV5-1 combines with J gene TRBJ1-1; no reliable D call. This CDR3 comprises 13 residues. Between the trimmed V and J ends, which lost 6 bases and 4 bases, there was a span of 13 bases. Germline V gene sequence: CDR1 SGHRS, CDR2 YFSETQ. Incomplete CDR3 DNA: TGCGCCAGCAAAGAAACGGGGAGCACTGAA. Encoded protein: CASKETGSTE. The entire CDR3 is CASKETGSTEAFF.

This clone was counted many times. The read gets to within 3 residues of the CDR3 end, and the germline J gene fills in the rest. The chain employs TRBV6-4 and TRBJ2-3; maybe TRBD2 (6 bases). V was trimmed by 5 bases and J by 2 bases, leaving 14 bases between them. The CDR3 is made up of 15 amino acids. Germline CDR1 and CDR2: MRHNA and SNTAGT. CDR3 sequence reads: CASSFSGLITDTQYF. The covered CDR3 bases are TGTGCCAGCAGTTTCTCGGGACTTATCACAGATACG.

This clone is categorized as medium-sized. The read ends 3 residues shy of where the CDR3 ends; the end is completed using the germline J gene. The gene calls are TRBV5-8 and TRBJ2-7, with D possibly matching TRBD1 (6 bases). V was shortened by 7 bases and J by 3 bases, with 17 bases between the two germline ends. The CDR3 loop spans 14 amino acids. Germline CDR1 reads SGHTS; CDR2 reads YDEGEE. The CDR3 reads CASLRPGHHYEQYF. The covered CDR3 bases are TGTGCCAGCCTACGGCCGGGACACCACTACGAG.

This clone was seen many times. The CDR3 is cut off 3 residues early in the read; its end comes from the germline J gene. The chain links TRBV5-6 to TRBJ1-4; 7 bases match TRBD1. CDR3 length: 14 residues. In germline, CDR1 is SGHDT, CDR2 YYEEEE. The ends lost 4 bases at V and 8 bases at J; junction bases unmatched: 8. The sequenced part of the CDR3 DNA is TGTGCCAGCAGCCAGACAGGGAATGGGGAAAAA. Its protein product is CASSQTGNGEK. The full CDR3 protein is CASSQTGNGEKLFF.

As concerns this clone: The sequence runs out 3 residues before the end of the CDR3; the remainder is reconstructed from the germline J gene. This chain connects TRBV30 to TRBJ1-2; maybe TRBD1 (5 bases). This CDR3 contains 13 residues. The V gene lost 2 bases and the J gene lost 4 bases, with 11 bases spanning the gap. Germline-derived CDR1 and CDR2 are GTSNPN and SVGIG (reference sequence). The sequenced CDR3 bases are TGTGCCTGGAGTCATGACAGCTTCTATGGC. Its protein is CAWSHDSFYG. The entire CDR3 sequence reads CAWSHDSFYGYTF. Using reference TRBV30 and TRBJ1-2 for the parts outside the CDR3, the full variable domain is SQTIHQWPATLVQPVGSPLSLECTVEGTSNPNLYWYRQAAGRGLQLLFYSVGIGQISSEVPQNLSASRPQDRQFILSSKKLLLSDSGFYLCAWSHDSFYGYTFGSGTRLTVV.

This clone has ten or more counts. This CDR3 reads CASSFTSGGNEQFF. The CDR3 bases that were read are TGTGCCAGCAGCTTCACTAGCGGGGGGAATGAG. The chain joins TRBV7-2 to TRBJ2-1; 12 positions agree with TRBD2. The CDR3 end lies 3 residues beyond the end of the read and is filled in from the germline J gene. The trim removed 3 bases at V and 7 bases at J, leaving 1 base unmatched. This CDR3 has 14 residues. Germline CDR1 is SGHTA and CDR2 is FQGNSA.